The next 2 T cell receptor beta chains were all read from a single sample in a study of blood T cell repertoires in COVID-19. Method: immunoSEQ multiplex PCR; TCRdb's copy keeps in-frame clones and lacks some. This table has 250,000 to 350,000 clones, around nine tenths appearing once. Sequencing was done on a sample of peripheral blood. The receptor set was obtained from a middle-aged woman who had recovered from COVID-19.

In this sample, this clone turned up a few times. This chain joins TRBV9 and TRBJ1-6; D gene ambiguous. CDR1 is SGDLS and CDR2 is YYNGEE in the germline V gene. V dropped 5 bases and J dropped 4 bases, with 16 bases sitting between them. This CDR3 has 16 residues. In nucleotides, the CDR3 is TGTGCCAGCAGTGAAGGGCGGGAAATTTATAATTCACCCCTCCACTTT. This codes for CASSEGREIYNSPLHF.

This chain connects TRBV11-2 to TRBJ2-2; 8 nucleotides align to TRBD2. V lost 7 bases to trimming and J lost 3 bases; unmatched junction nucleotides: 10. Germline CDR1 is SGHAT and CDR2 is FQNNGV. The CDR3 has 16 amino acids. CDR3: CASTLVGGDYTGELFF. In DNA form, the CDR3 reads TGTGCCAGCACCCTTGTCGGGGGGGATTACACCGGGGAGCTGTTTTTT. Full variable domain (rest looked up from reference TRBV11-2 and TRBJ2-2): EAGVAQSPRYKIIEKRQSVAFWCNPISGHATLYWYQQILGQGPKLLIQFQNNGVVDDSQLPKDRFSAERLKGVDSTLKIQPAKLEDSAVYLCASTLVGGDYTGELFFGEGSRLTVL.